Below are 21 T cell receptor beta chains sequenced from a single sample in a study of T cells in Graves' hyperthyroidism and ophthalmopathy. RNA transcripts served as the template for amplifying TCR beta CDR3 regions. RT-PCR in the first round (using the HTBI primer set) targeted the TCR CDR3. One entry per CDR3 protein results from TCRdb running MiXCR on the multiplex PCR reads. The sample has approximately 400,000 distinct CDR3 sequences, about 18% seen once. The source material was blood. These receptors were taken from a woman aged 18-29 years with Graves' hyperthyroidism.

This chain links TRBV12-3 or TRBV12-4 with TRBJ2-5; 9 positions match TRBD2. Trimming cost V 4 bases and J 5 bases; bases outside gene matches: 5. This CDR3 contains 14 residues. The CDR3 protein is CASSSSTSGETQYF. The CDR3 DNA reads TGTGCCAGCAGTTCCTCGACTAGCGGCGAGACCCAGTACTTC.

This clonotype was detected only a few times. This could be a read error, since a much larger clone is one nucleotide away. Because it lacks the conserved phenylalanine or tryptophan at the end, this CDR3 is likely a read error. This sequence joins TRBV6-1 and TRBJ2-7; a possible D gene is TRBD1 (6 bases). The germline V gene has CDR1 MNHNS and CDR2 SASEGT. The CDR3 runs 15 residues. Trimming took 2 bases from V and 1 from J, leaving 12 bases between them. The CDR3 loop is CASSEWTERSYEQYL. Written as DNA, the CDR3 is TGTGCCAGCAGTGAATGGACAGAAAGATCCTACGAGCAGTACCTC.

This clonotype was detected ten times or more. The chain links TRBV7-9 to TRBJ2-2; TRBD1 agrees at 8 bases. With 6 bases clipped from V and 4 bases from J, the junction kept 4 bases outside the gene matches. The germline gives CDR1 SEHNR, CDR2 FQNEAQ (reference sequence). The CDR3 is 14 residues long. CDR3 DNA sequence: TGTGCCAGCAGTTTGGGACAGGCCACCGGGGAGCTGTTTTTT. This codes for CASSLGQATGELFF.

This clonotype was counted at least ten times. V and J are TRBV6-1 and TRBJ2-2; the D gene could be TRBD1 or TRBD2 (5 bases each). This CDR3 is built from 13 residues. V was cut by 7 bases and J by 9 bases, with 15 bases left in between. CDR1 MNHNS and CDR2 SASEGT come from the germline V gene. CDR3 sequence (DNA): TGTGCCAGCATAACCCCAGGGACCCGGGAGCTGTTTTTT. Protein: CASITPGTRELFF.

There are a few counts of this clonotype. The chain combines TRBV9 with TRBJ1-1; 9 bases fit TRBD1. Germline V CDR1 and CDR2: SGDLS, YYNGEE. The CDR3 consists of 16 residues. After removal of 4 bases from V and 1 base from J, the junction contained 8 bases not matched to a gene. CDR3 coding DNA: TGTGCCAGCAGCCTTAAATGGGACAGGGAGAACACTGAAGCTTTCTTT. It is translated as CASSLKWDRENTEAFF.

This clonotype was observed at least ten times. The chain couples TRBV5-1 to TRBJ1-1; possible D gene TRBD1, 5 bases. Trimming stripped 7 bases from V and 0 bases from J, with 16 bases between. The CDR3 length is 15 residues. Germline CDR1 is SGHRS and CDR2 is YFSETQ. The CDR3 loop reads CASGLDGTVNTEAFF. The CDR3 region has the DNA TGCGCCAGCGGACTCGATGGGACGGTGAACACTGAAGCTTTCTTT.

In this sample, this clonotype turned up many times. The rearrangement joins TRBV6-7 to TRBJ2-2, with D possibly matching TRBD2 (6 bases). TRBV6-7 is an open reading frame whose function is uncertain. This CDR3 region has 15 residues. The V and J ends lost 6 bases and 15 bases respectively, with 26 bases between them. The CDR3 DNA follows: TGTGCCAGCAGCCAACGGGGGAGGATAGAGGAGGTTATGTTTTTT. It specifies CASSQRGRIEEVMFF.

This clonotype was seen ten or more times. This sequence joins TRBV15 and TRBJ2-5; D gene uncertain. This CDR3 has 12 amino acids. V gave up 8 bases and J gave up 1 base, with 8 bases separating them. Germline CDR1 and CDR2: LNHNV and YYDKDF (reference sequence). The CDR3 region has the DNA TGTGCCACCGGAATTAGCCAAGAGACCCAGTACTTC. It yields the protein CATGISQETQYF.

This clonotype was counted between two and nine times. The chain carries TRBV5-1 and TRBJ2-2; possibly TRBD1 for D (6 bases). Germline V lookup: CDR1 SGHRS, CDR2 YFSETQ. The CDR3 consists of 16 residues. V lost 3 bases, J lost 4 bases, and 16 bases lay in between. The CDR3 protein is CASSSAGQSGTGELFF. CDR3 nucleotides: TGCGCCAGCAGCTCCGCCGGACAGTCTGGCACCGGGGAGCTGTTTTTT.

This clonotype was counted ten times or more. V and J are TRBV2 and TRBJ2-2; 12 bases are a match to TRBD2. The germline V gene encodes CDR1 SNHLY and CDR2 FYNNEI. V shed 6 bases and J 3 bases; nucleotides not matched to a gene: 5. CDR3 length: 16 residues. CDR3 residues: CASRRTSGDYTGELFF. CDR3 sequence (DNA): TGTGCCAGCAGACGGACTAGCGGGGATTACACCGGGGAGCTGTTTTTT.

The chain carries TRBV6-2 or TRBV6-3 and TRBJ2-7; 7 bases align to TRBD1. Germline CDR1 and CDR2: MNHEY and SVGEGT. The CDR3 is made up of 15 amino acids. The junction had 8 bases not matched to a gene; V was cut back by 6 bases and J by 0 bases. CDR3 loop: CASRLRGPSSYEQYF. CDR3 sequence (DNA): TGTGCCAGCAGACTGAGGGGGCCGAGCTCCTACGAGCAGTACTTC.

The sample holds many counts of this clonotype. The chain employs TRBV11-3 and TRBJ2-5, with 8 positions matching TRBD1. The CDR3 consists of 13 residues. Germline CDR1 and CDR2: SGHNT and YENEEA. J gave up 3 bases and V 6 bases, and 3 bases lay outside the gene matches. The CDR3 sequence is CASRGQEEETQYF. The CDR3 DNA reads TGTGCCAGCAGGGGACAGGAGGAAGAGACCCAGTACTTC. Full variable domain (rest looked up from reference TRBV11-3 and TRBJ2-5): EAGVVQSPRYKIIEKKQPVAFWCNPISGHNTLYWYLQNLGQGPELLIRYENEEAVDDSQLPKDRFSAERLKGVDSTLKIQPAELGDSAVYLCASRGQEEETQYFGPGTRLLVL.

This clonotype was seen repeatedly, ten times or more. This chain uses TRBV4-1 with TRBJ1-1, with D possibly matching TRBD1 (6 bases). The V gene's germline CDR1 is MGHRA and CDR2 YSYEKL. The CDR3 extends over 15 amino acids. V lost 1 base to trimming and J lost 4 bases, with 13 bases between them. The CDR3 is CASSQVAAGATEAFF. The CDR3 DNA is TGCGCCAGCAGCCAAGTTGCGGCAGGGGCCACTGAAGCTTTCTTT.

This clonotype was seen at least ten times. V is TRBV5-8 and J is TRBJ1-5; no reliable D call. This CDR3 is built from 14 residues. V shed 0 bases and J shed 3 bases, with 7 bases lying between them. The V gene's germline CDR1 is SGHTS and CDR2 YDEGEE. The CDR3 region is CASSLVADNQPQHF. The CDR3 nucleotides read TGTGCCAGCAGCTTGGTGGCCGACAATCAGCCCCAGCATTTT.

V gene TRBV6-1 combines with J gene TRBJ1-2; D might be TRBD1 (6 bases). The CDR3 has 11 residues. Germline V gene lookup returns CDR1 MNHNS and CDR2 SASEGT. V was clipped by 8 bases and J by 8 bases, with 12 bases between them. The CDR3 coding sequence is TGTGCCAGCGCCAGGGGAAAAGGCTACACCTTC. Translated: CASARGKGYTF.

This chain links TRBV3-1 with TRBJ1-2, with D unclear. Germline CDR1 reads LGHDT; CDR2 reads YNNKEL (reference sequence). The germline V and J ends were trimmed by 4 bases and 4 bases, with 16 bases remaining between them. The CDR3 runs 15 residues. CDR3 loop: CASSPLRTALYGYTF. In DNA, the CDR3 is TGTGCCAGCAGCCCCCTCCGAACAGCTCTCTATGGCTACACCTTC.

This clonotype was seen at least ten times. V usage is TRBV10-3 and J usage is TRBJ1-2, with 7 bases that match TRBD1. After removal of 2 bases from V and 8 bases from J, the junction contained 8 bases not matched to a gene. The CDR3 sequence is 14 residues long. Germline loops: CDR1 ENHRY, CDR2 SYGVKD. CDR3 sequence (DNA): TGTGCCATCAGTGAGGGGGACAGATTCGACGGCTACACCTTC. Translation gives CAISEGDRFDGYTF.

The chain joins TRBV6-2 or TRBV6-3 to TRBJ1-3; 7 bases agree with TRBD1. CDR3 size: 20 residues. The V gene end was trimmed by 5 bases and the J gene end by 0 bases; junction bases not matched to a gene: 19. Germline lookup yields CDR1 MNHEY and CDR2 SVGEGT. The CDR3, as DNA: TGTGCCAGCAGTCGCCACAGGGGTGGTCTATACTCTACCTCTGGAAACACCATATATTTT. It codes for CASSRHRGGLYSTSGNTIYF.

This clonotype was seen repeatedly, ten times or more. CDR3 sequence: CASSLDREGPNTGELFF. The CDR3 DNA sequence: TGTGCCAGCAGCTTGGATAGAGAAGGTCCAAACACCGGGGAGCTGTTTTTT. The chain links TRBV7-8 to TRBJ2-2; D gene uncertain. CDR1 is SGHVS, CDR2 FQNEAQ, per germline. V lost 3 bases to trimming and J lost 2 bases, with 16 bases between them. The CDR3 has 17 amino acids.

This chain connects TRBV5-1 to TRBJ2-7, with 9 bases identical to TRBD1. The length of the CDR3 is 15 residues. CDR1 is SGHRS and CDR2 is YFSETQ in the germline V gene. J was trimmed by 4 bases and V by 1 base; bases with no gene match: 6. DNA for the CDR3: TGCGCCAGCAGCTTGACAGGGGGCGAAGGGTACGAGCAGTACTTC. This translates into CASSLTGGEGYEQYF.

This clonotype was observed many times. The chain has TRBV12-3 or TRBV12-4 and TRBJ2-5; 12 nucleotides match TRBD2. J lost 5 bases, V lost 1 base, and 11 bases had no gene match. The CDR3 totals 18 residues. Written as DNA, the CDR3 is TGTGCCAGCAGTTTAGTCCCCCTTACTAGCGGGGGGTCTGAGACCCAGTACTTC. It encodes CASSLVPLTSGGSETQYF.